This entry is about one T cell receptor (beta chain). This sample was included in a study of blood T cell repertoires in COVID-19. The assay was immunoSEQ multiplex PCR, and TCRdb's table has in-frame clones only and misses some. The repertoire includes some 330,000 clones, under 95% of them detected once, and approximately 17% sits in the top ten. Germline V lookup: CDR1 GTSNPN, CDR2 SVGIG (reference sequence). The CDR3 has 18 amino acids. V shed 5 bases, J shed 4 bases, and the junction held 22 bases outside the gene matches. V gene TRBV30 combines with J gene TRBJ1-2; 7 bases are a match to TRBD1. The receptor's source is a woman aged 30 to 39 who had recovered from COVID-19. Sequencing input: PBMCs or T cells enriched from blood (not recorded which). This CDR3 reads CAWSPDSPTGEEIYGYTF. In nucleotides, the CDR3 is TGTGCCTGGTCCCCTGATTCCCCAACAGGGGAAGAGATCTATGGCTACACCTTC. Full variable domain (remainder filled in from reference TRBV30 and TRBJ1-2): SQTIHQWPATLVQPVGSPLSLECTVEGTSNPNLYWYRQAAGRGLQLLFYSVGIGQISSEVPQNLSASRPQDRQFILSSKKLLLSDSGFYLCAWSPDSPTGEEIYGYTFGSGTRLTVV.